The T cell receptor beta chain described here comes from a study of cytomegalovirus exposure and HLA in healthy donors. Use of 60 Vbeta and 13 Jbeta primers characterized the PCR. The protocol was immunoSEQ multiplex PCR, while the TCRdb copy is restricted to in-frame clones and leaves out a portion. Of around 150,000 clones in the sample, about three quarters were seen once. Study results and limitations: Most TCR beta V segments were productive about 90% or about 30% of the time in an earlier analysis. Most TCR sequences were rare, but some public TCRs occurred in many donors. Most of the CMV-associated TCR beta chains (in a later analysis) appeared to be HLA-restricted.

Germline CDR1 LNHDA, CDR2 SQIVND (reference sequence). The CDR3 runs 14 residues. V lost 6 bases and J lost 10; bases outside the gene matches: 13. Concerning this clone: What it binds is not known.

This receptor was identified in a woman aged 40 to 55 in good health and CMV-seronegative. V is TRBV19 and J is TRBJ1-1; 8 nucleotides match TRBD1. Sequencing used PBMCs. CDR3 in DNA: TGTGCCAGTAGATCCACGGGCAGGGGGCTAGGAGCTTTCTTT. Translation gives CASRSTGRGLGAFF. The full variable domain, rest sourced from reference TRBV19 and TRBJ1-1, is DGGITQSPKYLFRKEGQNVTLSCEQNLNHDAMYWYRQDPGQGLRLIYYSQIVNDFQKGDIAEGYSVSREKKESFPLTVTSAQKNPTAFYLCASRSTGRGLGAFFGQGTRLTVV.